The next 25 T cell receptor beta chains were all read from a single sample in a study of cytomegalovirus exposure and HLA in healthy donors (TCRdb year 2017). Libraries were prepared through the immunoSEQ multiplex PCR assay. The multiplex PCR relied on a mix of 60 forward primers for TCR Vbeta segments and 13 reverse primers for TCR Jbeta segments. Entries here come from immuneACCESS through TCRdb and include only in-frame sequences with V and J called. Some clones fail to appear in such tables; in the studies checked, an unresolved V gene covers under half of the shortfall, and the cause of the remainder is unknown. The sample records about 260,000 clones, just over 70% of which are singletons. The top ten hold around 2% of the sample. The specimen was PBMCs. Receptors originate from a female donor in good health and CMV-seronegative.

This chain connects TRBV7-9 to TRBJ2-5, with TRBD2 as a possible D gene (5 bases). This CDR3 has 14 amino acids. Germline CDR1 and CDR2: SEHNR and FQNEAQ (reference sequence). The V end lost 2 bases, the J end lost 2 bases, and 9 bases lay between the germline ends. The CDR3 loop is CASSLSEGQETQYF. CDR3 coding DNA: TGTGCCAGCAGCTTAAGCGAGGGTCAAGAGACCCAGTACTTC.

To note about this clone: At one end, the junction sequence differs from germline, possibly due to a read error. V usage is TRBV7-9 and J usage is TRBJ2-7; possibly TRBD2 for D (5 bases). The germline gives CDR1 SEHNR, CDR2 FQNEAQ (reference sequence). The CDR3 loop spans 12 amino acids. The CDR3 DNA is TGTTCCAGCAGCTTTTCGGGGATCGAGCAGTACTTC. Its protein product is CSSSFSGIEQYF.

V and J are TRBV2 and TRBJ2-7; D remains ambiguous. Germline V gene sequence: CDR1 SNHLY, CDR2 FYNNEI. This CDR3 contains 11 residues. Deletions cut 4 bases from V and 5 bases from J, with 6 bases between. The CDR3 DNA follows: TGTGCCAGCAGTGGGGCTGACGAGCAGTACTTC. It is translated as CASSGADEQYF.

The rearrangement uses TRBV29-1 and TRBJ2-5; a possible D gene is TRBD1 (6 bases). The DNA matches TRBJ2-7 better at its end, which makes the J call doubtful. Germline V gives CDR1 SQVTM, CDR2 ANQGSEA. The CDR3 spans 13 residues. The CDR3 loop is CSVDLGAGNEQYF. DNA for the CDR3: TGCAGCGTTGATCTGGGGGCAGGAAACGAGCAGTACTTC.

This clone came up once. The chain is built from TRBV7-9 and TRBJ1-6; 8 bases map to TRBD1. This CDR3 is built from 15 residues. Germline loops: CDR1 SEHNR, CDR2 FQNEAQ (reference sequence). V dropped 0 bases and J dropped 7; count of bases not matched to a gene: 2. In nucleotides, the CDR3 is TGTGCCAGCAGCTTAGCCGGGACAGGCAATTCACCCCTCCACTTT. Translated: CASSLAGTGNSPLHF.

The chain carries TRBV6-4 and TRBJ2-3, with 10 bases aligning to TRBD2. The CDR3 consists of 16 residues. Trimming cost V 3 bases and J 2 bases; bases outside gene matches: 5. The V gene's germline CDR1 is MRHNA and CDR2 SNTAGT. CDR3 nucleotides: TGTGCCAGCAGTGAGGCCGGGACTAGCGCCACAGATACGCAGTATTTT. Protein sequence: CASSEAGTSATDTQYF.

The J gene is TRBJ2-1, the V gene TRBV11-2; 8 bases are a match to TRBD1. Looked up from germline, CDR1 is SGHAT and CDR2 is FQNNGV. V lost 1 base, J lost 4 bases, and 12 bases stayed unmatched. This CDR3 comprises 18 residues. CDR3 region: CASSLGGAGGGKYNEQFF. CDR3 bases: TGTGCCAGCAGCTTAGGAGGGGCAGGGGGCGGAAAATACAATGAGCAGTTCTTC.

This chain links TRBV7-9 with TRBJ2-1, with 7 bases matching TRBD2. Germline V lookup: CDR1 SEHNR, CDR2 FQNEAQ (reference sequence). With 3 bases clipped from V and 0 bases from J, the junction kept 8 bases outside the gene matches. The CDR3 has 17 amino acids. CDR3 bases: TGTGCCAGCAGCTTCCCTCGGGGCGGGAGCTCCTACAATGAGCAGTTCTTC. It is translated as CASSFPRGGSSYNEQFF.

This chain links TRBV27 with TRBJ2-7, with 10 bases aligning to TRBD1. Germline V gene lookup returns CDR1 MNHEY and CDR2 SMNVEV (reference sequence). The CDR3 consists of 15 residues. Trimming took 5 bases from V and 3 from J; bases not matched to a gene: 7. The DNA for the CDR3 is TGTGCCAGCAGTGTAAACCGGGACAGGGGCTACGAGCAGTACTTC. It specifies CASSVNRDRGYEQYF.

V usage is TRBV7-9 and J usage is TRBJ2-7, with a weak D call TRBD1 (5 bases). Trimming removed 1 base from V and 6 bases from J, with 13 bases in between. The length of the CDR3 is 14 residues. The germline CDR1 and CDR2 sequences are SEHNR and FQNEAQ (reference sequence). This chain's CDR3 is CASSLGTLEREQYF. The CDR3 nucleotides read TGTGCCAGCAGCTTAGGGACATTGGAGCGCGAGCAGTACTTC.

This chain joins TRBV28 and TRBJ2-2; no clear D. The CDR3 consists of 14 residues. The V end lost 7 bases, the J end lost 2 bases, and 11 bases lay between the germline ends. Germline-derived CDR1 and CDR2 are MDHEN and SYDVKM. CDR3 sequence: CASNHELNTGELFF. CDR3 DNA sequence: TGTGCCAGCAATCACGAGTTAAACACCGGGGAGCTGTTTTTT.

A word on this clone: Other DNA sequences in this specimen translate into the identical CDR3. The chain is built from TRBV27 and TRBJ2-6; D gene unclear. The length of the CDR3 is 13 residues. V was pared by 6 bases and J by 1 base, with 4 bases between. CDR1 and CDR2 from the germline V gene are MNHEY and SMNVEV (reference sequence). CDR3 in amino acids: CASSYSGANVLTF. CDR3 DNA: TGTGCCAGCAGCTATTCTGGGGCCAACGTCCTGACTTTC. The full variable domain, in which reference TRBV27 and TRBJ2-6 provide the parts outside the CDR3, is EAQVTQNPRYLITVTGKKLTVTCSQNMNHEYMSWYRQDPGLGLRQIYYSMNVEVTDKGDVPEGYKVSRKEKRNFPLILESPSPNQTSLYFCASSYSGANVLTFGAGSRLTVL.

V is TRBV4-1 and J is TRBJ1-5, with 8 bases that match TRBD1. Germline CDR1 and CDR2: MGHRA and YSYEKL. V trimming: 3 bases; J trimming: 7 bases; junction bases outside the gene matches: 5. The CDR3 runs to 14 residues. CDR3 sequence: CASSQWTGKQPQHF. CDR3 nucleotide sequence: TGCGCCAGCAGCCAGTGGACAGGGAAACAGCCCCAGCATTTT.

The chain recombines TRBV9 with TRBJ1-3; a weak D match, TRBD1 (6 bases). With 3 bases removed from V and 0 bases from J, the gap between germline ends came to 13 bases. The CDR3 has 16 residues. Looked up from germline, CDR1 is SGDLS and CDR2 is YYNGEE. CDR3 DNA sequence: TGTGCCAGCAGCGCGGGACACCCGAGCTCTGGAAACACCATATATTTT. This gives the protein CASSAGHPSSGNTIYF.

The genes are TRBV6-5 and TRBJ1-1; D is undetermined. In germline, CDR1 is MNHEY, CDR2 SVGAGI. CDR3 length: 13 residues. The V and J ends lost 5 bases and 1 base respectively, with 8 bases between them. CDR3 in amino acids: CASSVIRNTEAFF. The CDR3 DNA sequence: TGTGCCAGCAGTGTCATTAGGAACACTGAAGCTTTCTTT.

The sample holds a few counts of this clone. The J gene is TRBJ2-7, the V gene TRBV5-1; D might be TRBD1 (5 bases). Germline CDR1 reads SGHRS; CDR2 reads YFSETQ. The CDR3 totals 15 residues. The ends were cut back, 7 bases at V and 3 bases at J, with 20 bases in the middle. For the CDR3, the DNA is TGCGCCAGCGGGGTCGGACAAGGATTCGACTACGAGCAGTACTTC. Residues: CASGVGQGFDYEQYF.

The V call is TRBV6-5, the J call TRBJ2-2; 10 nucleotides match TRBD2. The CDR3 contains 16 residues. Germline-derived CDR1 and CDR2 are MNHEY and SVGAGI. The V segment lost 4 bases and the J segment 5 bases; nucleotides outside the gene matches: 7. DNA for the CDR3: TGTGCCAGCAGTTCTAGCGGGAGTAAAGCAACCGGGGAGCTGTTTTTT. This codes for CASSSSGSKATGELFF.

This sequence joins TRBV9 and TRBJ1-1; TRBD1 might be the D (5 bases). Germline V gives CDR1 SGDLS, CDR2 YYNGEE. With 0 bases removed from V and 5 bases from J, the gap between germline ends came to 11 bases. The CDR3 is 14 residues long. The CDR3 protein is CASSVDGAGTEAFF. CDR3 coding DNA: TGTGCCAGCAGCGTAGATGGGGCAGGAACTGAAGCTTTCTTT.

This sequence joins TRBV27 and TRBJ1-6; D is possibly TRBD1 (5 bases). Germline assignment: CDR1 MNHEY and CDR2 SMNVEV (reference sequence). V shed 1 base and J shed 8 bases, with 9 bases lying between them. The CDR3 totals 14 residues. CDR3 DNA sequence: TGTGCCAGCAGTTTATTCAGGGCGGATTCACCCCTCCACTTT. Its protein is CASSLFRADSPLHF.

This sequence joins TRBV7-8 and TRBJ1-5; maybe TRBD1 (6 bases). Per germline, CDR1 SGHVS and CDR2 FQNEAQ. The ends were cut back, 5 bases at V and 5 bases at J, with 10 bases in the middle. The CDR3 sequence is 13 residues long. The CDR3 DNA follows: TGTGCCAGCAGCCTCCGGACAGATCAGCCCCAGCATTTT. Translating it yields CASSLRTDQPQHF.

About this clone itself: The junction shows a germline mismatch at one end, possibly a read error. The same CDR3 is also encoded by other DNA sequences in this sample. The genes are TRBV30 and TRBJ1-1, with 9 bases fitting TRBD1. Germline assignment: CDR1 GTSNPN and CDR2 SVGIG (reference sequence). This CDR3 comprises 14 residues. The CDR3 bases are TGCGCCTGGTCCGGGACAGGGACTTGGACTGAAGCTTTCTTT. It codes for CAWSGTGTWTEAFF.

V is TRBV11-3 and J is TRBJ2-7; 12 nucleotides agree with TRBD2. Per the germline V gene, CDR1 is SGHNT and CDR2 is YENEEA. The length of the CDR3 is 17 residues. The ends lost 4 bases at V and 0 bases at J; junction bases unmatched: 7. The CDR3 loop is CASSSPWTSGNSYEQYF. CDR3 bases: TGTGCCAGCAGCTCGCCTTGGACTAGCGGGAACTCCTACGAGCAGTACTTC.

In this sample, this clone turned up a few times. The chain recombines TRBV5-6 with TRBJ2-1; D is perhaps TRBD1 (7 bases). Trimming stripped 4 bases from V and 6 bases from J, with 20 bases between. The length of the CDR3 is 16 residues. CDR1 SGHDT and CDR2 YYEEEE come from the germline V gene. The CDR3 nucleotides read TGTGCCAGCAGCAGGGGGCCAAGGGCTAGCGTCAATGAGCAGTTCTTC. Protein: CASSRGPRASVNEQFF. The full variable domain, in which reference TRBV5-6 and TRBJ2-1 provide the parts outside the CDR3, is DAGVTQSPTHLIKTRGQQVTLRCSPKSGHDTVSWYQQALGQGPQFIFQYYEEEERQRGNFPDRFSGHQFPNYSSELNVNALLLGDSALYLCASSRGPRASVNEQFFGPGTRLTVL.

The chain joins TRBV9 to TRBJ1-1; D not resolved. This CDR3 is built from 15 residues. From germline, CDR1 is SGDLS and CDR2 YYNGEE. The V end was cut by 0 bases, the J end by 0 bases, with 9 bases between. The CDR3 coding sequence is TGTGCCAGCAGCGTAGTTGGCACCTTGAACACTGAAGCTTTCTTT. Translation: CASSVVGTLNTEAFF.

This chain connects TRBV28 to TRBJ1-1; D not certain. This CDR3 comprises 10 residues. V dropped 10 bases and J dropped 5 bases, with 8 bases sitting between them. Germline assignment: CDR1 MDHEN and CDR2 SYDVKM. The CDR3 sequence: CATERTEAFF. The CDR3 DNA follows: TGTGCCACTGAGCGGACTGAAGCTTTCTTT.